The sample holds a few counts of the clone carrying this T cell receptor beta chain. This record comes from a study of blood T cell repertoires in COVID-19. Study overall: Both acute and convalescent COVID-19 samples were obtained from the United States, Italy and Spain. In each case, the material was cDNA or gDNA derived from T cells, B-cell-depleted T cells, or PBMCs.

Methods used by the authors: Amplification with reference gene primers provided the estimates of nucleated cell counts. The table came from immunoSEQ multiplex PCR; TCRdb's copy has only in-frame clones and leaves some out. V, J and clone size are those of that table, while D and trimming were read from the DNA. This sample has approximately 300,000 clones; around 86% occur once, and the top ten carry 1.5% to 2%. The V and J ends lost 5 bases and 11 bases, in that order; junction bases with no gene match: 10. In germline, CDR1 is MDHEN, CDR2 SYDVKM. This CDR3 is 14 amino acids long. This sequence originates from a woman in her fifties or sixties with acute or convalescent COVID-19. The specimen was peripheral blood. This chain joins TRBV28 and TRBJ1-1; 11 bases map to TRBD1. The CDR3 nucleotides are TGTGCCAGCAGTCAGCCGGGACAGGGGGTTTCGGCTTTCTTT. Amino acids: CASSQPGQGVSAFF.